This TCR beta chain was observed in a study of cytomegalovirus exposure and HLA in healthy donors. The V end lost 0 bases, the J end lost 4 bases, and 10 bases lay between the germline ends. Germline V gives CDR1 GTSNPN, CDR2 SVGIG (reference sequence). The CDR3 is 13 amino acids. The primer mix had 60 Vbeta and 13 Jbeta primers. Only in-frame clones appear in the TCRdb table, and some are missing; sequencing was by immunoSEQ multiplex PCR. Here the sample spans approximately 95,000 clones, less than 80% being singletons. The gene calls are TRBV30 and TRBJ2-7; D is possibly TRBD2 (6 bases). Source material: PBMCs. The sequence was collected from a woman aged 40 to 50 in good health and CMV-seropositive. This CDR3 is CAWSVGLAYEQYF. Here the CDR3 DNA reads TGTGCCTGGAGTGTAGGTCTAGCGTACGAGCAGTACTTC.